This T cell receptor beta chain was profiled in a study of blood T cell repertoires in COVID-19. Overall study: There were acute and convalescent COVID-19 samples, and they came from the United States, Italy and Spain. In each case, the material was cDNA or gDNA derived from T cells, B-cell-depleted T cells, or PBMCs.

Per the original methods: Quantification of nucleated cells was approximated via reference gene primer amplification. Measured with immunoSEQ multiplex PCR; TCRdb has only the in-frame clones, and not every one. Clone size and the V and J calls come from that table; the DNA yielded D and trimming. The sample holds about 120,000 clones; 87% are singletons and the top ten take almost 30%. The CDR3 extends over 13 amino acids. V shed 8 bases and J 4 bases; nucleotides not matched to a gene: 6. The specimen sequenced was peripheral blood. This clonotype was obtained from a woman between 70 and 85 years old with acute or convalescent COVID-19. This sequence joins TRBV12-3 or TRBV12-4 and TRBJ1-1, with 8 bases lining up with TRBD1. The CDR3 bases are TGTGCCAGCGGGCCCACAGGGGGCACTGAAGCTTTCTTT. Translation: CASGPTGGTEAFF.